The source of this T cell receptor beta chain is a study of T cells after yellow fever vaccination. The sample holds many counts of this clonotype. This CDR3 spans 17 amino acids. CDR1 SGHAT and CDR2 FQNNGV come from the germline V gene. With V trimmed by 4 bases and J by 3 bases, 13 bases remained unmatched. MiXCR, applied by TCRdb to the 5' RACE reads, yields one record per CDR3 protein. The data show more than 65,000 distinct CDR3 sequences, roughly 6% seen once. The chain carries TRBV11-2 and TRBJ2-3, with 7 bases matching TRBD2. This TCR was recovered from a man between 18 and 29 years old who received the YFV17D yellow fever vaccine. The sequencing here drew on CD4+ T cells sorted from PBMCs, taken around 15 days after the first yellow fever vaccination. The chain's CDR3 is CASSSPRDSAGTDTQYF. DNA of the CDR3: TGTGCCAGCAGCTCCCCCCGCGACTCAGCGGGGACAGATACGCAGTATTTT.